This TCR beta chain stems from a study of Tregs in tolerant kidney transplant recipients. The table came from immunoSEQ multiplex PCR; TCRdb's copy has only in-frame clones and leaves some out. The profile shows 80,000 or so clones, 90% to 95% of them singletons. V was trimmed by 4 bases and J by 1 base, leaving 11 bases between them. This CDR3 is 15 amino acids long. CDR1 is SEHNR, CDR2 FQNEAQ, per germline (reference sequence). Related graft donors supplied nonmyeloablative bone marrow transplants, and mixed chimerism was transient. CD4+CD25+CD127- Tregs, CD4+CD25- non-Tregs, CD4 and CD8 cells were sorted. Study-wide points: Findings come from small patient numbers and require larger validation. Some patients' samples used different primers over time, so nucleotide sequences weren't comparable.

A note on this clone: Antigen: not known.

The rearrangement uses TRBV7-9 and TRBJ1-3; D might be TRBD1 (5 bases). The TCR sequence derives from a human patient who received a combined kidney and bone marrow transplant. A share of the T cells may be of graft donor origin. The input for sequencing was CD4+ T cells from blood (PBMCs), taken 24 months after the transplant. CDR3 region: CASSYEGLSGNTIYF. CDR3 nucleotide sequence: TGTGCCAGCAGCTATGAGGGACTTTCTGGAAACACCATATATTTT.